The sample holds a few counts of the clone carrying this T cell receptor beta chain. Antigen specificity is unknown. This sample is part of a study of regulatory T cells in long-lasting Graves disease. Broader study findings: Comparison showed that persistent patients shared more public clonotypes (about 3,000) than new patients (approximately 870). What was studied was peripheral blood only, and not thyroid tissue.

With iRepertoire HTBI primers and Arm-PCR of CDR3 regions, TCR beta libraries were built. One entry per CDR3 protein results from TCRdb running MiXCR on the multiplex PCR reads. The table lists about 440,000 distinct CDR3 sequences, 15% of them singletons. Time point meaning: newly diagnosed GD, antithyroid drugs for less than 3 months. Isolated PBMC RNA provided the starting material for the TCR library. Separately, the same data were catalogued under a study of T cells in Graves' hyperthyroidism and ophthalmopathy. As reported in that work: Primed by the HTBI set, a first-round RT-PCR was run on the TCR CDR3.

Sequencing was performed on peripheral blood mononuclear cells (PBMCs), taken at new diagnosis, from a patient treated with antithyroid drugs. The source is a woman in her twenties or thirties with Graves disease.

Written as DNA, the CDR3 is TGCGCCAGCAGCTCCTCGCTACAGTCCCCCCCCCCCAATGAGCAGTTCTTC. This sequence encodes CASSSSLQSPPPNEQFF. The V and J genes are TRBV5-1 and TRBJ2-1; D gene unclear. The CDR3 runs 17 residues. Germline V gene sequence: CDR1 SGHRS, CDR2 YFSETQ. Trimming took 3 bases from V and 6 from J, leaving 22 bases between them.